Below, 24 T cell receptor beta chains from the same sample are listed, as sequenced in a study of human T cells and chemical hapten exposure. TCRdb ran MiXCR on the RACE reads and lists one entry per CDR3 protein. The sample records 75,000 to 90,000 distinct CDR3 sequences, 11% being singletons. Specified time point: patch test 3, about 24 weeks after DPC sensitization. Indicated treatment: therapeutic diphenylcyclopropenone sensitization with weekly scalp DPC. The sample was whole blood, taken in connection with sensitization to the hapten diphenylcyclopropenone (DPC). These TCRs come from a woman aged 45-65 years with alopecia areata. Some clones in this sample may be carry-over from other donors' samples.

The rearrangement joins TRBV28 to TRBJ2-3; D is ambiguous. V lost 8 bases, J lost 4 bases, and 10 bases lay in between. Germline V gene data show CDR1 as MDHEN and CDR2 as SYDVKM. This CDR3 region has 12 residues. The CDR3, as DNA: TGTGCCAGCCTCTCCCCACCAGATACGCAGTATTTT. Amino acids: CASLSPPDTQYF.

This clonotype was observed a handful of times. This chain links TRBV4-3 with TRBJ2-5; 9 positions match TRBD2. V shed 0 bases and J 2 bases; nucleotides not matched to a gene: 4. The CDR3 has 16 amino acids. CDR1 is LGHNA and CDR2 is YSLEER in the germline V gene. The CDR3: CASSQEGGLAQETQYF. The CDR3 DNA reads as TGCGCCAGCAGCCAAGAAGGGGGACTAGCTCAAGAGACCCAGTACTTC.

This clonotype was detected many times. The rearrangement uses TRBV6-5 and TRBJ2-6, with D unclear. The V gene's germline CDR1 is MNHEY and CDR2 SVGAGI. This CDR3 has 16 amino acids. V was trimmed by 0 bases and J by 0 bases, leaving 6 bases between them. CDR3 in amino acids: CASSYSQHSGANVLTF. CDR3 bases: TGTGCCAGCAGTTACTCGCAGCACTCTGGGGCCAACGTCCTGACTTTC.

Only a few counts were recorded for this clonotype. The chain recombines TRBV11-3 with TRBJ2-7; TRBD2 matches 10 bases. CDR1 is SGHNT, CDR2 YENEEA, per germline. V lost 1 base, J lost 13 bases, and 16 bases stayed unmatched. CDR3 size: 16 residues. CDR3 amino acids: CASSLGGSGLADLRYF. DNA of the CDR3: TGTGCCAGCAGCTTAGGGGGGAGCGGACTAGCGGACCTCCGTTACTTC.

This CDR3 is CASGRGAQYF. CDR3 DNA sequence: TGTGCCAGCGGGAGGGGAGCCCAGTACTTC. The gene calls are TRBV7-2 and TRBJ2-5; 7 positions agree with TRBD2. V dropped 8 bases and J dropped 9; count of bases not matched to a gene: 3. CDR3 length equals 10 residues. Germline V gives CDR1 SGHTA, CDR2 FQGNSA.

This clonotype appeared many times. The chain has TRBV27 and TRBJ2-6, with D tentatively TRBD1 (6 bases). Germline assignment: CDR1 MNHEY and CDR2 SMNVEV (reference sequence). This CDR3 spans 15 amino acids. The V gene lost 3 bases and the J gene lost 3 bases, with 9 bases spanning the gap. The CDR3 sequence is CASSLTGHGANVLTF. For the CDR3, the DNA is TGTGCCAGCAGTTTGACAGGCCATGGGGCCAACGTCCTGACTTTC.

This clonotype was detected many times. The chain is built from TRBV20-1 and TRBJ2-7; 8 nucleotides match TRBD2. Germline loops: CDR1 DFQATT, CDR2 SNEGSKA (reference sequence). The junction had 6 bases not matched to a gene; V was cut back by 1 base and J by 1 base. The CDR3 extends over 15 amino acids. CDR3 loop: CSARVDTGGSYEQYF. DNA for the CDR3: TGCAGTGCTAGAGTAGATACGGGAGGGTCCTACGAGCAGTACTTC.

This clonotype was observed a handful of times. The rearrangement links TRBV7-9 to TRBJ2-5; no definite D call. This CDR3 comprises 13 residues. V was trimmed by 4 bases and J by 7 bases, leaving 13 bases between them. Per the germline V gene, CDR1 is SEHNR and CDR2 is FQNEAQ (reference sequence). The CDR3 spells CASSSTAVGTQYF. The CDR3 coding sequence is TGTGCCAGCAGCTCCACGGCGGTTGGGACCCAGTACTTC.

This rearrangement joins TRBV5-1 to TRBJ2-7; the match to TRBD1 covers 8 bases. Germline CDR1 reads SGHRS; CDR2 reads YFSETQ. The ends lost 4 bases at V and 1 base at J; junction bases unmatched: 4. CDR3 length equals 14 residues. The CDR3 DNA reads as TGCGCCAGCAGCGCCACAGGGGGGTCCTACGAGCAGTACTTC. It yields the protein CASSATGGSYEQYF.

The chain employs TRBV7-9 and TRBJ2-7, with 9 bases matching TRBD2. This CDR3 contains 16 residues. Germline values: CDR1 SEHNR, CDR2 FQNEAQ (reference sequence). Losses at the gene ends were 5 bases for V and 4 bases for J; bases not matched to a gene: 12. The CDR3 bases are TGTGCCAGCAGCCCCCGAACGTTCACTAGCGGGTACGAGCAGTACTTC. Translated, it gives CASSPRTFTSGYEQYF.

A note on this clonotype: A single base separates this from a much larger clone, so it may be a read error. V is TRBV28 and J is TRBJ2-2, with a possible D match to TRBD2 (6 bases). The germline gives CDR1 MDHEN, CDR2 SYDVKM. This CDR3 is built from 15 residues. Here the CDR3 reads CASSLGGANTGKLFF. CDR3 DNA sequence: TGTGCCAGCAGTTTGGGGGGTGCGAACACCGGGAAGCTGTTTTTT.

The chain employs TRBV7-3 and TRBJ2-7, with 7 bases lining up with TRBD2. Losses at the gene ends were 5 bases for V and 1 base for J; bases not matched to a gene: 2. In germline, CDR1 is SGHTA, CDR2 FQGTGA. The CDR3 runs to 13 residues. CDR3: CASSLAESYEQYF. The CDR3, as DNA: TGTGCCAGCAGCCTAGCGGAATCCTACGAGCAGTACTTC.

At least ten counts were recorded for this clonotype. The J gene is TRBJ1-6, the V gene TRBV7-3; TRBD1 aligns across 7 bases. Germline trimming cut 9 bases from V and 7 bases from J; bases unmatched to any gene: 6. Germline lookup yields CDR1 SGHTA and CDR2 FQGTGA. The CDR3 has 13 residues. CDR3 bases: TGTGCCAGTTCCCGACAGGGAAATTCACCCCTCCACTTT. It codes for CASSRQGNSPLHF.

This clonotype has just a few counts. Here the CDR3 DNA reads TGTGCCACCAGTGACACGACTAGCGGTCCGCGGAGTGAGCAGTTCTTC. Protein: CATSDTTSGPRSEQFF. The V call is TRBV24-1, the J call TRBJ2-1, with 9 bases matching TRBD2. The CDR3 contains 16 residues. Per the germline V gene, CDR1 is KGHDR and CDR2 is SFDVKD. V dropped 4 bases and J dropped 9; count of bases not matched to a gene: 12.

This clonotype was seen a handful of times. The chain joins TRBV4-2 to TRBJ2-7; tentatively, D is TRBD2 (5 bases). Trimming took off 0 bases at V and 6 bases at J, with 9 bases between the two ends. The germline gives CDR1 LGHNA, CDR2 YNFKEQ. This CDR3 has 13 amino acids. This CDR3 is CASSQDGEGEQYF. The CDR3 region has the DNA TGTGCCAGCAGCCAAGATGGCGAGGGCGAGCAGTACTTC.

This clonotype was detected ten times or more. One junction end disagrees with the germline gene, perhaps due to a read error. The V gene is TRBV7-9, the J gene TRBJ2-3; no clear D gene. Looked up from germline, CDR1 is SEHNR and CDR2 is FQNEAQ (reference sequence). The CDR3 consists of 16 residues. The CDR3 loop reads CASTLEALVGTDTQYF. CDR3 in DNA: TGTGCCAGCACCTTAGAGGCGCTAGTGGGCACAGATACGCAGTATTTT.

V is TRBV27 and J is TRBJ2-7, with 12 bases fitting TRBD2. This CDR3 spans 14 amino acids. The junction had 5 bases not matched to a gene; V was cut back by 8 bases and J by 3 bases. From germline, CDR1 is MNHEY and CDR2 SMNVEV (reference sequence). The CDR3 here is CASGSLAGGYEQYF. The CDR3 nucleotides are TGTGCCAGCGGGTCACTAGCGGGAGGCTACGAGCAGTACTTC.

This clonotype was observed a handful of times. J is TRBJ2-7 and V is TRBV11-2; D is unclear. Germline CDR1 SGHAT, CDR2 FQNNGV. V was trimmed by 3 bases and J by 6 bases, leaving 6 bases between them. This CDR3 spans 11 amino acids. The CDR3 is CASSLSSEQYF. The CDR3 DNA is TGTGCCAGCAGCTTGTCGAGCGAGCAGTACTTC.

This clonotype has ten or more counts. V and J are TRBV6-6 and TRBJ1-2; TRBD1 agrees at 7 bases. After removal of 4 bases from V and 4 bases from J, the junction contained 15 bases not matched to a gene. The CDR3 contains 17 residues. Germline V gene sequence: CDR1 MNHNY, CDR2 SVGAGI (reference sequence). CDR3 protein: CASSSFSIRQGLYGYTF. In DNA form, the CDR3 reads TGTGCCAGCAGTTCTTTTTCGATTCGACAGGGACTCTATGGCTACACCTTC.

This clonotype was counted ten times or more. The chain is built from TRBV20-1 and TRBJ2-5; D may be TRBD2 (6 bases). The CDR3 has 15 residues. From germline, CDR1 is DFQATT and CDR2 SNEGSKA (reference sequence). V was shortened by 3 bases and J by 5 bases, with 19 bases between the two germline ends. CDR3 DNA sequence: TGCAGTGCTAGCCCACTAGCCGGAGTAGTGGAGACCCAGTACTTC. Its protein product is CSASPLAGVVETQYF.

This CDR3 reads CASSPLSAYEQYF. CDR3 in DNA: TGTGCCAGCTCACCACTATCGGCCTACGAGCAGTACTTC. The chain joins TRBV18 to TRBJ2-7; unclear D gene. Between the trimmed V and J ends, which lost 1 base and 2 bases, there was a span of 6 bases. Germline values: CDR1 KGHSH, CDR2 LQKENI. The CDR3 is 13 amino acids.

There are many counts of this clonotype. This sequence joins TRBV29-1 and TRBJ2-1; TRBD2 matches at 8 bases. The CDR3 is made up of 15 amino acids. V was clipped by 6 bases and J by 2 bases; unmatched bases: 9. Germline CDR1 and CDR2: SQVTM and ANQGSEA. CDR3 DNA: TGCAGCGTCGATGGGACTAGTTGGGCCTACAATGAGCAGTTCTTC. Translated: CSVDGTSWAYNEQFF.

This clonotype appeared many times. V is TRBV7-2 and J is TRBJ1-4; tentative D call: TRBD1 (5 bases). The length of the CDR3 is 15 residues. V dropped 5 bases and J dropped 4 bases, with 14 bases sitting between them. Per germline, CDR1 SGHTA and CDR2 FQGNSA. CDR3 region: CASSPLGVVNEKLFF. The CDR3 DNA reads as TGTGCCAGCAGCCCCCTGGGGGTCGTTAATGAAAAACTGTTTTTT.

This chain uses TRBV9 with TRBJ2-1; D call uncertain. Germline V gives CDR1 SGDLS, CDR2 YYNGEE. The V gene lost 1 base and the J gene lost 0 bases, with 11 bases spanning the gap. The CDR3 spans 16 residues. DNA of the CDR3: TGTGCCAGCAGCGTAATCGGCGGATACTCCTACAATGAGCAGTTCTTC. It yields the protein CASSVIGGYSYNEQFF.